This is a list of T cell receptor beta chains from one sample in a study of beta chain features in type 1 diabetes. The data were produced by immunoSEQ multiplex PCR, yet TCRdb's version contains in-frame clones alone and is incomplete. This table has 630,000 or so clones, over 11% appearing once. Sequenced sample: naive CD4+ T cells from blood. These TCRs come from a man between 18 and 29 years old with type 1 diabetes. Each CDR3 is given with its conserved first and last residue. D genes are given only for firm matches. For some rows the clone size is stated as once, few or many, or as a class when expanded; others skip it.

size	V	D	J	DNA	CDR3
.	TRBV25-1	.	TRBJ2-3	TGTGCCAGCAGTCGGGATTTAGCGGCAACAGATACGCAGTATTTT	CASSRDLAATDTQYF
.	TRBV5-4	TRBD2	TRBJ2-2	TGTGCCAGCAGCCGGGGGCTAGCGGGAGAGGTCGGCGGGGAGCTGTTTTTT	CASSRGLAGEVGGELFF
few	TRBV29-1	.	TRBJ1-1	TGCAGCGCGGGGACGAACACTGAAGCTTTCTTT	CSAGTNTEAFF
few	TRBV15	.	TRBJ2-4	TGTGCCACCAGCAGAGATCGTACACGTCCGTACTTC	CATSRDRTRPYF
.	TRBV9	.	TRBJ2-5	TGTGCCAGCAGCGTACTTCCCGTGGCGGGGAGCCAAGAGACCCAGTACTTC	CASSVLPVAGSQETQYF
few	TRBV30	.	TRBJ1-6	TGTGCCTGGAGTGGGCAGCTTAATTCACCCCTCCACTTT	CAWSGQLNSPLHF
.	TRBV2	.	TRBJ2-1	TGTGCCAGCAGCTCCACGGGGGCGAAGAATGAGCAGTTCTTC	CASSSTGAKNEQFF
.	TRBV2	TRBD2	TRBJ2-1	TGTGCCAGCAGCTCCCGACTAGCGGGACACAATGAGCAGTTCTTC	CASSSRLAGHNEQFF
few	TRBV10-3	.	TRBJ2-5	TGTGCCATCAGGATAGGAGGGTACGGGGAGACCCAGTACTTC	CAIRIGGYGETQYF
few	TRBV30	TRBD1	TRBJ2-1	TGTGCCTGCCAGAAGTGGACAGGTGACAATGAGCAGTTCTTC	CACQKWTGDNEQFF
few	TRBV30	.	TRBJ2-7	TGTGCCTGGAGTTTGCCGGGACGGCGGGAGCAGTACTTC	CAWSLPGRREQYF
few	TRBV27	TRBD2	TRBJ2-5	TGTGCCAGCAGTTTATGGCTAGCGGGGGAGGAGACCCAGTACTTC	CASSLWLAGEETQYF
.	TRBV18	.	TRBJ2-7	TGTGCCAGCTCACCGCCTGTTGCTTATTCCTACGAGCAGTACTTC	CASSPPVAYSYEQYF
.	TRBV15	TRBD1	TRBJ2-4	TGTGCCACCAGCAGAGACGGGACAGGACCCTGGGACATTCAGTACTTC	CATSRDGTGPWDIQYF
few	TRBV7-3	.	TRBJ1-5	TGTGCCAGCAGCTTAACACAGGATCAGCCCCAGCATTTT	CASSLTQDQPQHF
few	TRBV27	.	TRBJ1-1	TGTGCCAGCAGCTCTTGGGGGGGGAAAACTGAAGCTTTCTTT	CASSSWGGKTEAFF
.	TRBV29-1	.	TRBJ2-3	TGCAGCGTAGCTCTGACGAGCGGGTCAGATACGCAGTATTTT	CSVALTSGSDTQYF
.	TRBV19	.	TRBJ2-1	TGTGCCAGTTCCAGAGGACTCGTTTTGGGGGAGCAGTTCTTC	CASSRGLVLGEQFF
.	TRBV9	.	TRBJ1-2	TGTGCCAGCAGCCCCCCCGGGGGGTTGGGAGGCTACACCTTC	CASSPPGGLGGYTF
.	TRBV30	.	TRBJ2-7	TGTGCCTGGTCCTTTAACAGCTACGAGCAGTACTTC	CAWSFNSYEQYF
.	TRBV4-1	TRBD1	TRBJ2-6	TGCGCCAGCAGCCAAGGACAGGGAGTGGCCAACGTCCTGACTTTC	CASSQGQGVANVLTF
few	TRBV5-1	TRBD2	TRBJ2-3	TGCGCCAGCAGCTTGGGACTAGCGGCAGATACGCAGTATTTT	CASSLGLAADTQYF
.	TRBV5-1	.	TRBJ2-3	TGCGCCAGTTCGACAGTAAACACAGATACGCAGTATTTT	CASSTVNTDTQYF
few	TRBV19	TRBD1	TRBJ1-1	TGTGCCAGTACCTCGGGACAGGGGTACACTGAAGCTTTCTTT	CASTSGQGYTEAFF
.	TRBV7-9	TRBD2	TRBJ2-5	TGTGCCAGCAGCTCGGCCTCCGGGAGGGGCGGAGAGACCCAGTACTTC	CASSSASGRGGETQYF
.	TRBV5-4	TRBD2	TRBJ2-5	TGTGCCAGCAGCTCGCCGGGACTAGCGGGGATCGAGACCCAGTACTTC	CASSSPGLAGIETQYF
.	TRBV30	TRBD2	TRBJ2-4	TGTGCCTGGAACACCGGGACTAGCGGGGGGCCGCAGTACTTC	CAWNTGTSGGPQYF
few	TRBV30	.	TRBJ1-3	TGTGCCTGGAGTGTAAAGGACTCGGACACCATATATTTT	CAWSVKDSDTIYF
few	TRBV7-9	.	TRBJ1-1	TGTGCCAGCAGCTTATGGGGAGCTGGGATGAACACTGAAGCTTTCTTT	CASSLWGAGMNTEAFF
.	TRBV27	TRBD1	TRBJ2-1	TGTGCCAGCAGTTTCCGACCCCGGGACAGGGCCTACAATGAGCAGTTCTTC	CASSFRPRDRAYNEQFF
few	TRBV5-1	.	TRBJ2-7	TGCGCCAGCAGCTTGGTTAACGAGCAGTACTTC	CASSLVNEQYF
.	TRBV14	.	TRBJ2-1	TGTGCCAGCAGCCAAGGGGGGAGCGGAGAGCAGTTCTTC	CASSQGGSGEQFF
.	TRBV4-3	TRBD1	TRBJ2-1	TGCGCCAGCAGCCACGGACAGGGCCCATACAATGAGCAGTTCTTC	CASSHGQGPYNEQFF
few	TRBV6-7	.	TRBJ1-4	TGTGCCAGCAGTTACTCGGGCCATAGGAGGACAGTGCGTGAAAAACTGTTTTTT	CASSYSGHRRTVREKLFF
.	TRBV7-2	.	TRBJ2-7	TGTGCCAGCAGTCTTACAGGAAGCTCCTACGAGCAGTACTTC	CASSLTGSSYEQYF
.	TRBV9	.	TRBJ1-2	TGTGCCAGCAGCGTGGGACGGGAGTTCTATGGCTACACCTTC	CASSVGREFYGYTF
few	TRBV6-1	.	TRBJ2-4	TGTGCCAGCAATATACAGGTTCTAGCCAAAAACATTCAGTACTTC	CASNIQVLAKNIQYF
.	TRBV7-2	.	TRBJ2-3	TGTGCCAGCAGCCGCGCGGGCCTAGATACGCAGTATTTT	CASSRAGLDTQYF
.	TRBV19	.	TRBJ1-1	TGTGCCAGTCTGGGACACCCGAACACTGAAGCTTTCTTT	CASLGHPNTEAFF
few	TRBV11-2	.	TRBJ1-1	TGTGCCAGCAGCAGAACACCTGAAGCTTTCTTT	CASSRTPEAFF
.	TRBV18	.	TRBJ1-1	TGTGCCAGCTCACCGCCCGTCGGGGGGATGAACACTGAAGCTTTCTTT	CASSPPVGGMNTEAFF
few	TRBV30	.	TRBJ2-7	TGTGCCTGGAGTGTAGGGGGTAGCTCCTACGAGCAGTACTTC	CAWSVGGSSYEQYF
.	TRBV5-6	.	TRBJ1-2	TGTGCCAGCAGCTTGAGGTATGGCTACACCTTC	CASSLRYGYTF
few	TRBV5-1	TRBD2	TRBJ2-3	TGCGCCAGCGTTGGCGGCGGGGGGTCTACAGATACGCAGTATTTT	CASVGGGGSTDTQYF
.	TRBV9	.	TRBJ1-2	TGTGCCAGCAGCGTTGGGGCAGATACTGGCTACACCTTC	CASSVGADTGYTF
.	TRBV14	.	TRBJ1-3	TGTGCCAGCAGCCAGACAATGGGGCTCGGAAACACCATATATTTT	CASSQTMGLGNTIYF
.	TRBV4-3	.	TRBJ1-2	TGCGCCAGCAGCCAAGATCCGGGCAGGAATTACTATGGCTACACCTTC	CASSQDPGRNYYGYTF
.	TRBV2	.	TRBJ2-3	TGTGCCAGCAGTCGAGGGGGTAGGACAGATACGCAGTATTTT	CASSRGGRTDTQYF
few	TRBV29-1	TRBD1	TRBJ1-1	TGCAGCGTGGCAGGGGGAAACACTGAAGCTTTCTTT	CSVAGGNTEAFF
.	TRBV10-2	.	TRBJ2-5	TGCGCCAGCAGCCCCAACCAAGAGACCCAGTACTTC	CASSPNQETQYF
.	TRBV5-1	TRBD1	TRBJ1-5	TGCGCCAGCAGCTTAAGACAGGGCAGTCAGCCCCAGCATTTT	CASSLRQGSQPQHF
few	TRBV5-4	TRBD1	TRBJ2-7	TGTGCCAGCAGCCCGGCTGGGGACAGAGGGGGATACGAGCAGTACTTC	CASSPAGDRGGYEQYF
few	TRBV6-5	.	TRBJ1-4	TGTGCCAGCAGTTACAATACGGCTAATGAAAAACTGTTTTTT	CASSYNTANEKLFF
once	TRBV6-5	.	TRBJ1-1	TGTGCCAGCAGTTCCCCGGGAGAAGTGAACACTGAAGCTTTCTTT	CASSSPGEVNTEAFF
.	TRBV30	.	TRBJ1-5	TGTGCCTGGAGTGTATTCCAGGGCAATCAGCCCCAGCATTTT	CAWSVFQGNQPQHF
.	TRBV5-6	TRBD1	TRBJ2-7	TGTGCCAGCAGCTGGGGACAGGGGGAATCCTACGAGCAGTACTTC	CASSWGQGESYEQYF
.	TRBV7-9	TRBD2	TRBJ2-3	TGTGCCAGCAGCTTAGTACTAGCGGGGGGAAATACGCAGTATTTT	CASSLVLAGGNTQYF
few	TRBV15	.	TRBJ2-3	TGTGCCACCAGCAGAGATCGGGGCACACGGGGCGACGCGCAGTATTTT	CATSRDRGTRGDAQYF
few	TRBV5-6	.	TRBJ2-3	TGTGCCAGCAGCTTGCGGGCGGGACGCACAGATACGCAGTATTTT	CASSLRAGRTDTQYF
few	TRBV28	.	TRBJ2-3	TGTGCCAGCAGTGATCAAGTAGACGCGCAGTATTTT	CASSDQVDAQYF